These 15 T cell receptor beta chains were all obtained from the same sample, sequenced in a study of esophageal squamous cell carcinoma under preoperative chemotherapy. TCRdb itself ran the PCR reads through MiXCR, one entry per CDR3 protein. Counted here are 15,000 to 20,000 distinct CDR3 sequences, roughly half occurring once; the ten biggest clones make up over 25%. The time point is: before preoperative PTX-NDP chemotherapy. The sample here was taken from a patient given preoperative chemotherapy. Receptor source: a human donor with esophageal squamous cell carcinoma. The donor label of this sample is uncertain.

This clonotype was seen at least ten times. CDR3 loop: CASNNPGLAGVEQFF. CDR3 sequence (DNA): TGTGCCAGCAATAATCCGGGACTAGCGGGAGTTGAGCAGTTCTTC. The V and J genes are TRBV6-2 or TRBV6-3 and TRBJ2-1, with 14 bases lining up with TRBD2. The germline gives CDR1 MNHEY, CDR2 SVGEGT. The J segment lost 9 bases and the V segment lost 7 bases, leaving 8 bases of the junction unmatched. This CDR3 has 15 amino acids.

In its sample, this clonotype was seen a few times. The chain has TRBV5-1 and TRBJ2-5; the D gene is possibly TRBD1 (6 bases). V was trimmed by 5 bases and J by 3 bases, leaving 17 bases between them. Germline CDR1 and CDR2: SGHRS and YFSETQ. This CDR3 is built from 15 residues. CDR3 sequence: CASSFAGRGEETQYF. Here the CDR3 DNA reads TGCGCCAGCAGTTTTGCCGGCAGGGGAGAAGAGACCCAGTACTTC.

Comments on this clonotype: The germline gene is not matched at one end of the junction; a read error may be the cause. The CDR3 DNA reads TGTGCCAGCAGCGACGGAACCAAACACATGCAGTACTTT. It codes for CASSDGTKHMQYF. The chain employs TRBV7-2 and TRBJ2-4; D is ambiguous. Germline CDR1 reads SGHTA; CDR2 reads FQGNSA. The CDR3 contains 13 residues.

J is TRBJ2-1 and V is TRBV6-5, with a possible D match to TRBD1 (6 bases). The CDR3 runs to 14 residues. Germline V gene sequence: CDR1 MNHEY, CDR2 SVGAGI. V was shortened by 0 bases and J by 13 bases, with 16 bases between the two germline ends. CDR3 sequence: CASSYSGRGNIQFF. CDR3 DNA sequence: TGTGCCAGCAGTTACTCTGGAAGGGGGAACATTCAGTTCTTC.

This clonotype has ten or more counts. The V call is TRBV12-3 or TRBV12-4, the J call TRBJ2-7, with D unclear. CDR3 length equals 12 residues. The V gene lost 7 bases and the J gene lost 1 base, with 8 bases spanning the gap. CDR3 sequence reads: CASTSASYEQYF. CDR3 DNA: TGTGCCAGCACTTCGGCGTCCTACGAGCAGTACTTC.

The gene calls are TRBV11-3 and TRBJ2-1, with D possibly being TRBD1 (6 bases). The CDR3 has 13 amino acids. The germline V and J ends were trimmed by 2 bases and 8 bases, with 10 bases remaining between them. The germline V gene has CDR1 SGHNT and CDR2 YENEEA. CDR3 loop: CASSLIRGHEQFF. The CDR3 bases are TGTGCCAGCAGCTTAATCAGGGGCCATGAGCAGTTCTTC.

The sample holds many counts of this clonotype. This rearrangement joins TRBV7-2 to TRBJ2-6; the D gene is possibly TRBD2 (5 bases). Germline CDR1 and CDR2: SGHTA and FQGNSA. This CDR3 spans 21 amino acids. V was cut by 4 bases and J by 8 bases, with 33 bases left in between. CDR3 DNA: TGTGCCAGCAGCTATCAAATACCAGCGGCAGAAGTAAAGGAGTCGACCAACGTCCTGACTTTC. It yields the protein CASSYQIPAAEVKESTNVLTF. Combining the CDR3 with reference TRBV7-2 and TRBJ2-6 gives the whole variable domain GAGVSQSPSNKVTEKGKDVELRCDPISGHTALYWYRQSLGQGLEFLIYFQGNSAPDKSGLPSDRFSAERTGGSVSTLTIQRTQQEDSAVYLCASSYQIPAAEVKESTNVLTFGAGSRLTVL.

J is TRBJ2-5 and V is TRBV24-1; 7 bases agree with TRBD1. The CDR3 sequence is 16 residues long. The junction had 19 bases not matched to a gene; V was cut back by 5 bases and J by 11 bases. The germline V gene encodes CDR1 KGHDR and CDR2 SFDVKD. The CDR3, as DNA: TGTGCCACCAGTGCCCTTGCCGGGACAGCTTACAATGAGCAGTACTTC. Residues: CATSALAGTAYNEQYF.

The chain has TRBV4-1 and TRBJ1-1; unclear D gene. The CDR3 is 16 residues long. Germline CDR1 reads MGHRA; CDR2 reads YSYEKL. The V end lost 0 bases, the J end lost 7 bases, and 18 bases lay between the germline ends. The CDR3 region is CASSQDWSVGGSEAFF. In nucleotides, the CDR3 is TGCGCCAGCAGCCAAGATTGGTCTGTAGGCGGCAGTGAAGCTTTCTTT.

This clonotype was observed a handful of times. This chain joins TRBV6-2 or TRBV6-3 and TRBJ2-7, with no clear D. V lost 2 bases and J 1 base, leaving 9 bases between the germline ends. The CDR3 runs 14 residues. In germline, CDR1 is MNHEY, CDR2 SVGEGT. The CDR3 is CASSYLGGSYEQYF. CDR3 nucleotide sequence: TGTGCCAGCAGTTACCTAGGCGGTTCCTACGAGCAGTACTTC.

By share, this clonotype counts as medium-sized. V gene TRBV27 combines with J gene TRBJ2-3; TRBD1 aligns across 7 bases. V lost 2 bases, J lost 4 bases, and 9 bases stayed unmatched. Germline V gene lookup returns CDR1 MNHEY and CDR2 SMNVEV (reference sequence). The CDR3 contains 16 residues. The CDR3 region has the DNA TGTGCCAGCAGTTTAAATTTAGGGGGACAGTCAGATACGCAGTATTTT. Protein sequence: CASSLNLGGQSDTQYF.

This clonotype was found many times. This chain joins TRBV7-8 and TRBJ2-3, with 9 bases that match TRBD1. This CDR3 is built from 18 residues. The germline V gene has CDR1 SGHVS and CDR2 FQNEAQ. V dropped 5 bases and J dropped 8; count of bases not matched to a gene: 20. The CDR3 bases are TGTGCCAGCAGCGCTCTTGGGTGGGACAGGGTAAAGAGGGGTACGCAGTATTTT. Protein: CASSALGWDRVKRGTQYF.

This clonotype was found many times. The chain employs TRBV7-6 and TRBJ1-3, with 11 bases matching TRBD1. The CDR3 is 16 residues long. Per germline, CDR1 SGHVS and CDR2 FNYEAQ. Germline trimming cut 4 bases from V and 4 bases from J; bases unmatched to any gene: 6. The CDR3 reads CASSSWTGGVGNTIYF. The CDR3 nucleotides are TGTGCCAGCAGCTCTTGGACAGGGGGCGTGGGAAACACCATATATTTT.

The chain couples TRBV7-9 to TRBJ1-5; D not resolved. Germline V lookup: CDR1 SEHNR, CDR2 FQNEAQ (reference sequence). This CDR3 region has 16 residues. Trimming shortened V by 5 bases and J by 0 bases, and 14 bases separated the two germline ends. DNA of the CDR3: TGTGCCAGCAGCCCAACCGTTTCCGATAGCAATCAGCCCCAGCATTTT. Translated: CASSPTVSDSNQPQHF.

This clonotype was detected ten times or more. V gene TRBV12-3 or TRBV12-4 combines with J gene TRBJ2-7, with D possibly matching TRBD2 (6 bases). The ends were cut back, 6 bases at V and 4 bases at J, with 13 bases in the middle. This CDR3 has 13 amino acids. This CDR3 reads CASRISGPYEQYF. In DNA form, the CDR3 reads TGTGCCAGCAGAATTAGCGGACCTTACGAGCAGTACTTC.